One T cell receptor beta chain is described in this entry. Its antigen is unknown. No per-base quality is available; no much larger clone lies one base away. These data belong to a study of long-term antiretroviral therapy in people with HIV (dated by TCRdb to about 2022). About the investigation overall: The earliest samples were collected about a decade before the 2015 WHO recommendation for immediate ART, when ART was typically delayed until CD4 counts fell. A retrospective serial study tested whether ART initiation and durable HIV suppression were associated with changes in peripheral blood TRB repertoire composition and diversity. A total of 192 cryopreserved PBMC samples were contributed to the cohort by 30 adults with confirmed HIV infection, with samples collected serially over a mean of approximately six years (range 1-12). Of the 30 participants with HIV, eleven were female. No cross-contamination during QIAcube processing turned up in test extractions that ran a monoclonal T-cell line alongside more than 30 polyclonal samples.

The immunoSEQ hsTCRB v3.0 assay was used at survey level resolution to sequence the TRB variable region. The target sequencing depth for TRB was roughly 40,000-55,000 T-cell genomes per sample. Pooled TRB libraries were sequenced on an Illumina MiSeq with a v3 150-cycle kit. Under the source paper's analysis protocol: Analysis of repertoires was carried out in R inside a reproducible Nextflow workflow spanning QC, data transformation and analysis. Custom analyses were implemented in LymphoSeq2, an R package for AIRR-Seq data exploration. A few samples that yielded fewer than 5000 total TRB sequences were excluded, so that fewer than 200 HIV repertoires were analyzed. Among the 180 to 200 retained HIV repertoires, roughly 60 were collected before ART initiation and about 130 were collected after ART initiation. Repertoires were downsampled to 5000 TRB nucleotide sequences, and summary statistics were averaged over 100 downsampling iterations. TRB sequences were retained for analysis only if CDR3 regions of at least seven amino acids were present. Two measures captured diversity: a Shannon entropy-derived clonality score and the Gini coefficient. In repertoire networks, the top 5000 CDR3 amino acid sequences were linked whenever an edit distance of one separated two sequences. Antigen specificity groups and MHC restriction were predicted for TRB CDR3 amino acid sequences with GLIPH2. Known CMV, EBV, HIV or tissue antigen associations were flagged by matching CDR3 amino acid sequences against VDJdb and McPAS-TCR. Pre-ART, post-ART and control groups were compared with Wilcoxon signed-rank tests and Holm-Bonferroni correction. TCRdb took over this immuneACCESS table, retaining in-frame rearrangements with V and J assigned. Such tables are incomplete; in checked studies, under half of the missing clones stem from an unresolved V gene, and the remainder is unexplained. V and J calls and clone size follow that table, whereas D and trimming were derived from the DNA. The sample profile shows around 26,000 clones; roughly 82% of them were found once. The top ten clonotypes cover less than 2.5% of the sample.

To be included, a participant needed at least one PBMC sample from before ART initiation plus at least two post-ART samples. Treatment was received in the United States of America by all participants with HIV. Cryopreserved samples of 1-10 million PBMC were thawed and washed before DNA extraction. At the time of the earliest PBMC sample for each participant with HIV, ages ranged from roughly 23 to 60 years. PBMC samples were contributed by each participant from 1-4 timepoints before ART initiation and 2-8 timepoints after ART initiation, with a median of 7 samples. For every participant, serial HIV viral load, CD4+ T-cell count, ART history and demographic data were obtained. Genomic DNA was extracted from unsorted PBMC with a Qiagen kit on a QIAcube, with processing performed in batches of 12 samples. Findings and caveats that apply to the study as a whole: Inferences about post-ART repertoire changes were limited because no data were available on ART adherence, viral resistance or therapy changes. Expanded TRB clones identified before ART initiation dominated the repertoire across all time points, though the dominance fluctuated and decreased in many PLHIV after ART. The samples span the years 2004 to 2017, and the ART regimens used may be less effective than current regimens. Owing to limited PBMC availability, only the TCR beta chain was sequenced, without alpha chain pairing. Because pre-ART samples had limited cell numbers, unsorted PBMC were profiled rather than sorted CD4+ and CD8+ T cells. Starting ART was linked to a significant rise in TRB diversity, yet even with long-term ART the diversity remained significantly lower than in transplant donor controls. Compared with controls, HIV repertoires had narrower CDR3 length ranges, and the network structure pointed to an antigen-experienced repertoire that shifted only slightly toward naive after ART.

Trimming takes 0 bases from V and 6 bases from J, and the germline ends sit 15 bases apart. The CDR3, cysteine through phenylalanine, is 16 amino acids long. Of the read, only the CDR3 DNA is kept; its 48 bases are in frame from base 1. CDR1 is given as LNHNV and CDR2 as YYDKDF, both from the germline V gene (reference sequence). Sequencing was performed on unsorted PBMCs, taken 3 years after starting antiretroviral therapy. The chain joins TRBV15 to TRBJ2-1, and TRBD2 may be the D gene, going by 6 matching bases. The TCR originated in a man in his forties or fifties with HIV. The encoded CDR3 is CATSRDPRTTSNEQFF. The DNA sequence is TGTGCCACCAGCAGAGATCCCCGGACTACTTCCAATGAGCAGTTCTTC.